Below are 16 T cell receptor beta chains sequenced from a single sample in a study of post-analysis software for immune sequencing data. Whole-study findings and limits: Patients showed TRBV5-6, TRBV5-1 and TRBV20-1 among five TRBV segments more frequent than in controls.

Unique molecular identifiers were carried by the TCR beta cDNA libraries. TCRdb reprocessed the PCR reads with MiXCR, giving one entry per CDR3 protein. The sample records about 540,000 distinct CDR3 sequences, roughly 34% being singletons. Antigen specificity for these receptors is unknown. The sequenced sample was blood. The receptors shown here come from a girl aged 2 to 17 with multiple sclerosis.

The chain links TRBV21-1 to TRBJ2-7. TRBV21-1 constitutes a pseudogene. The CDR3 has 16 amino acids. The CDR3 region is CASSKTGSRETYEQYF. DNA of the CDR3: TGTGCCAGCAGCAAGACGGGCAGTAGGGAGACCTACGAGCAGTACTTC.

This clonotype was observed many times. V usage is TRBV5-1 and J usage is TRBJ2-5; 7 bases agree with TRBD1. This CDR3 region has 14 residues. Trimming took 2 bases from V and 2 from J; bases not matched to a gene: 3. The germline gives CDR1 SGHRS, CDR2 YFSETQ. CDR3: CASSLGTAQETQYF. DNA of the CDR3: TGCGCCAGCAGCTTAGGGACAGCACAAGAGACCCAGTACTTC.

DNA for the CDR3: TGTGCCAGCAGCCAAGGAAGGACTAGCGGACTCGGGGGAGATACGCAGTATTTT. It specifies CASSQGRTSGLGGDTQYF. The chain carries TRBV3-1 and TRBJ2-3, with 10 bases aligning to TRBD2. V shed 1 base, J shed 5 bases, and the junction held 12 bases outside the gene matches. CDR3 length equals 18 residues. Germline V gives CDR1 LGHDT, CDR2 YNNKEL (reference sequence).

CDR3 sequence reads: CAIRPRLSSYEQYF. The CDR3 DNA sequence: TGTGCCATCAGACCGAGGCTGTCCTCCTACGAGCAGTACTTC. V usage is TRBV10-3 and J usage is TRBJ2-7, with D hard to call. CDR3 length equals 14 residues. Trimming took 6 bases from V and 0 from J, leaving 12 bases between them. Per germline, CDR1 ENHRY and CDR2 SYGVKD.

Points on this clonotype: The junction departs from germline at one end; a sequencing error may be responsible. The chain carries TRBV15 and TRBJ2-1; D not certain. Germline V gene lookup returns CDR1 LNHNV and CDR2 YYDKDF (reference sequence). This CDR3 spans 13 amino acids. The CDR3 DNA sequence: TGTGCCGCCAGCAGAGATCGTGGGGATGAGCAGTTCTTC. Encoded protein: CAASRDRGDEQFF. The whole variable domain, remainder taken from reference TRBV15 and TRBJ2-1, is DAMVIQNPRYQVTQFGKPVTLSCSQTLNHNVMYWYQQKSSQAPKLLFHYYDKDFNNEADTPDNFQSRRPNTSFCFLDIRSPGLGDTAMYLCAASRDRGDEQFFGPGTRLTVL.

This clonotype came up a few times. The chain employs TRBV20-1 and TRBJ2-5; 9 bases are shared with TRBD2. Germline V gene lookup returns CDR1 DFQATT and CDR2 SNEGSKA (reference sequence). This CDR3 contains 14 residues. The ends lost 5 bases at V and 6 bases at J; junction bases unmatched: 10. The CDR3 loop is CSAGRGGTMQTQYF. DNA for the CDR3: TGCAGTGCTGGGCGGGGGGGCACAATGCAGACCCAGTACTTC.

This clonotype has only a few counts. This rearrangement joins TRBV20-1 to TRBJ2-4; D not resolved. Trimming pared 7 bases from V and 13 bases from J, leaving 20 bases between. CDR1 is DFQATT, CDR2 SNEGSKA, per germline (reference sequence). The CDR3 contains 12 residues. The CDR3 region has the DNA TGCAGTGGACGGCCCCTTCACTACGGGCAGTACTTC. Protein product: CSGRPLHYGQYF.

This clonotype was counted once. The J gene is TRBJ2-3, the V gene TRBV9, with D perhaps matching TRBD1 (5 bases). The length of the CDR3 is 13 residues. The V end was cut by 4 bases, the J end by 6 bases, with 12 bases between. From germline, CDR1 is SGDLS and CDR2 YYNGEE. The CDR3 DNA follows: TGTGCCAGCAGCACCGCCCCAGGGGATACGCAGTATTTT. Its translation: CASSTAPGDTQYF.

V usage is TRBV20-1 and J usage is TRBJ2-5; D is uncertain. The germline gives CDR1 DFQATT, CDR2 SNEGSKA (reference sequence). This CDR3 has 15 amino acids. V was trimmed by 0 bases and J by 2 bases, leaving 13 bases between them. CDR3 bases: TGCAGTGCTAGAGACCCGGCCGGCAGACAAGAGACCCAGTACTTC. Its protein is CSARDPAGRQETQYF.

The chain couples TRBV7-7 to TRBJ1-5; maybe TRBD1 (5 bases). The V end lost 3 bases, the J end lost 6 bases, and 12 bases lay between the germline ends. The CDR3 is 14 residues long. Germline-derived CDR1 and CDR2 are SSHAT and FNYEAQ (reference sequence). CDR3 sequence (DNA): TGTGCCAGCAGCTTGTTTCCAGGGCCTCAGCCCCAGCATTTT. Protein product: CASSLFPGPQPQHF.

The chain is built from TRBV9 and TRBJ2-1; weak D call: TRBD2 (6 bases). CDR1 and CDR2 from the germline V gene are SGDLS and YYNGEE. V was pared by 5 bases and J by 10 bases, with 22 bases between. This CDR3 comprises 15 residues. CDR3 protein: CASSNYLGGPREQFF. DNA for the CDR3: TGTGCCAGCAGTAACTACTTGGGGGGACCTCGAGAGCAGTTCTTC. The whole variable domain, filled in from reference TRBV9 and TRBJ2-1, reads DSGVTQTPKHLITATGQRVTLRCSPRSGDLSVYWYQQSLDQGLQFLIQYYNGEERAKGNILERFSAQQFPDLHSELNLSSLELGDSALYFCASSNYLGGPREQFFGPGTRLTVL.

This clonotype has more than one count but fewer than ten. J is TRBJ2-1 and V is TRBV4-2, with TRBD2 identical over 8 bases. The germline V gene has CDR1 LGHNA and CDR2 YNFKEQ. V shed 3 bases, J shed 3 bases, and the junction held 4 bases outside the gene matches. CDR3 length: 15 residues. This chain's CDR3 is CASSQRGERYNEQFF. The CDR3 nucleotides are TGTGCCAGCAGCCAGCGGGGGGAGCGCTACAATGAGCAGTTCTTC.

The gene calls are TRBV6-6 and TRBJ1-1, with D possibly matching TRBD1 (6 bases). The CDR3 has 13 amino acids. The V end was cut by 5 bases, the J end by 1 base, with 8 bases between. Germline values: CDR1 MNHNY, CDR2 SVGAGI (reference sequence). The CDR3 is CASSTQGNTEAFF. The CDR3 DNA sequence: TGTGCCAGCAGTACACAGGGGAACACTGAAGCTTTCTTT.

This clonotype turned up a few times. This chain links TRBV7-2 with TRBJ2-3, with D maybe TRBD1 (6 bases). V was shortened by 4 bases and J by 2 bases, with 13 bases between the two germline ends. Looked up from germline, CDR1 is SGHTA and CDR2 is FQGNSA. This CDR3 contains 15 residues. CDR3 in amino acids: CASSSWTATTDTQYF. The DNA of the CDR3 is TGTGCCAGCAGCTCGTGGACAGCAACCACAGATACGCAGTATTTT.

The V gene is TRBV10-3, the J gene TRBJ1-6; no clear D. This CDR3 has 13 residues. The V gene's germline CDR1 is ENHRY and CDR2 SYGVKD. With 4 bases removed from V and 8 bases from J, the gap between germline ends came to 9 bases. CDR3 residues: CAISGVRYSPLHF. The CDR3 DNA reads TGTGCCATCAGTGGTGTTCGGTATTCACCCCTCCACTTT.

The rearrangement links TRBV29-1 to TRBJ1-1, with 7 bases fitting TRBD1. CDR1 is SQVTM and CDR2 is ANQGSEA in the germline V gene. The junction had 8 bases not matched to a gene; V was cut back by 7 bases and J by 3 bases. The CDR3 extends over 13 amino acids. This chain's CDR3 is CSGRGQGYTEAFF. The CDR3 bases are TGCAGCGGAAGGGGGCAGGGGTACACTGAAGCTTTCTTT.